The 13 T cell receptor beta chains reported below all come from one sample, sequenced in a study of T cell responses to AZD1222 COVID-19 vaccine. Assay used: immunoSEQ multiplex PCR; TCRdb lists only in-frame clones, some missing. The repertoire holds about 28,000 clones, 78% seen once, with 4.5% to 7% in the top ten. Sample: peripheral blood, taken on day 0 of AZD1222 vaccination. These receptors all stem from an adult in good health.

The chain couples TRBV7-9 to TRBJ2-7; no clear D. Per germline, CDR1 SEHNR and CDR2 FQNEAQ (reference sequence). The CDR3 totals 13 residues. Trimming removed 2 bases from V and 7 bases from J, with 12 bases in between. This chain's CDR3 is CASSLSSAEEQYF. Written as DNA, the CDR3 is TGTGCCAGCAGCTTAAGCAGCGCGGAGGAGCAGTACTTC.

The J gene is TRBJ1-1, the V gene TRBV6-1, with 10 positions matching TRBD1. V trimming: 4 bases; J trimming: 8 bases; junction bases outside the gene matches: 13. CDR3 length: 16 residues. Germline V gene lookup returns CDR1 MNHNS and CDR2 SASEGT. The CDR3 DNA is TGTGCCAGCAGTGCGGTCGACAGGGGGCCCCGGAGGGAAGCTTTCTTT. Its translation: CASSAVDRGPRREAFF.

This clone came up a few times. The chain combines TRBV24-1 with TRBJ2-5, with D hard to call. Germline-derived CDR1 and CDR2 are KGHDR and SFDVKD. Trimming took off 7 bases at V and 7 bases at J, with 18 bases between the two ends. CDR3 size: 14 residues. CDR3 coding DNA: TGTGCCACCAGCCCTCGAGAGGTTTCAGGGACCCAGTACTTC. Its protein is CATSPREVSGTQYF.

J is TRBJ2-7 and V is TRBV7-9; 11 bases align to TRBD1. V dropped 2 bases and J dropped 6; count of bases not matched to a gene: 3. CDR3 length: 14 residues. Germline CDR1 SEHNR, CDR2 FQNEAQ (reference sequence). CDR3 in amino acids: CASSLPGTGGEQYF. DNA for the CDR3: TGTGCCAGCAGCTTACCCGGGACAGGGGGCGAGCAGTACTTC.

The gene calls are TRBV5-1 and TRBJ2-7; TRBD1 is a possible D gene (6 bases). Deletions cut 4 bases from V and 0 bases from J, with 20 bases between. Germline lookup yields CDR1 SGHRS and CDR2 YFSETQ. The CDR3 totals 17 residues. Here the CDR3 DNA reads TGCGCCAGCAGCCAAACACCCCCAGGGGCCGCCTCCTACGAGCAGTACTTC. This codes for CASSQTPPGAASYEQYF.

The chain combines TRBV3-1 (or the pseudogene TRBV3-2) with TRBJ2-7, with D possibly being TRBD2 (7 bases). With 3 bases removed from V and 4 bases from J, the gap between germline ends came to 13 bases. This CDR3 region has 14 residues. Germline lookup yields CDR1 LGHDT and CDR2 YNNKEL (reference sequence). CDR3 sequence reads: CASSQRGGAYEQYF. The CDR3 nucleotides read TGTGCCAGCAGCCAGCGAGGGGGGGCGTACGAGCAGTACTTC.

J is TRBJ2-1 and V is TRBV4-1, with 7 positions matching TRBD2. CDR1 is MGHRA, CDR2 YSYEKL, per germline. V gave up 2 bases and J gave up 1 base; unmatched junction bases: 11. The CDR3 is made up of 18 amino acids. Written as DNA, the CDR3 is TGCGCCAGCAGCCAACCGGACGGGGGGACCGATTCCTACAATGAGCAGTTCTTC. This sequence encodes CASSQPDGGTDSYNEQFF.

The chain has TRBV24-1 and TRBJ2-1, with 10 bases fitting TRBD2. The CDR3 is 13 residues long. The germline V gene encodes CDR1 KGHDR and CDR2 SFDVKD. The junction had 7 bases not matched to a gene; V was cut back by 3 bases and J by 15 bases. CDR3 loop: CATSDNLAGVAFF. The CDR3 bases are TGTGCCACCAGTGATAATCTAGCGGGAGTGGCGTTCTTC.

The chain links TRBV3-1 (or the pseudogene TRBV3-2) to TRBJ2-7, with 8 bases that match TRBD2. The germline gives CDR1 LGHDT, CDR2 YNNKEL (reference sequence). The CDR3 has 16 residues. With 4 bases clipped from V and 0 bases from J, the junction kept 8 bases outside the gene matches. In DNA form, the CDR3 reads TGTGCCAGCAGCCTCGCAGCGGCGGGAGGCTCCTACGAGCAGTACTTC. Protein: CASSLAAAGGSYEQYF.

In this sample, this clone turned up once. The CDR3 nucleotides read TGTGCCAGCACTCCTATTACAGCTACCGGACAGTCCTATGAGGGTACGAAGCAGTACTTC. Protein product: CASTPITATGQSYEGTKQYF. The V call is TRBV28, the J call TRBJ2-7; possible D gene TRBD1, 6 bases. Germline-derived CDR1 and CDR2 are MDHEN and SYDVKM. CDR3 size: 20 residues. Trimming pared 7 bases from V and 8 bases from J, leaving 39 bases between. The full variable domain, completed using reference TRBV28 and TRBJ2-7, is DVKVTQSSRYLVKRTGEKVFLECVQDMDHENMFWYRQDPGLGLRLIYFSYDVKMKEKGDIPEGYSVSREKKERFSLILESASTNQTSMYLCASTPITATGQSYEGTKQYFGPGTRLTVT.

The gene calls are TRBV7-8 and TRBJ2-3, with 10 bases aligning to TRBD2. This CDR3 spans 17 amino acids. The V segment lost 5 bases and the J segment 0 bases; nucleotides outside the gene matches: 8. Germline V gene sequence: CDR1 SGHVS, CDR2 FQNEAQ. DNA of the CDR3: TGTGCCAGCAGCCCAGGACTAGCGGAGATAAGCACAGATACGCAGTATTTT. It yields the protein CASSPGLAEISTDTQYF.

This clone has only one observation. This rearrangement joins TRBV5-4 to TRBJ1-2, with D possibly TRBD1 on 6 matching bases. Trimming left V 7 bases short and J 3 bases short, with 16 bases between. Per germline, CDR1 SGHNT and CDR2 YYREEE (reference sequence). This CDR3 has 14 amino acids. CDR3 sequence reads: CASRAGGAYYGYTF. In nucleotides, the CDR3 is TGTGCCAGCCGAGCGGGGGGCGCCTACTATGGCTACACCTTC.

The chain couples TRBV5-1 to TRBJ2-5; D uncertain. Germline V gene sequence: CDR1 SGHRS, CDR2 YFSETQ. CDR3 length equals 14 residues. Trimming took off 4 bases at V and 5 bases at J, with 15 bases between the two ends. The CDR3: CASSVVPPSETQYF. Here the CDR3 DNA reads TGCGCCAGCAGCGTAGTGCCCCCCTCTGAGACCCAGTACTTC.